The T cell receptor (beta chain) described here comes from a study of T-cell reconstitution after alpha-beta-depleted transplantation in children. The V end was cut by 2 bases, the J end by 7 bases, with 9 bases between. CDR3 length equals 14 residues. Per germline, CDR1 MNHEY and CDR2 SVGAGI. Regarding the study as a whole: At around two months after transplant, the alpha-beta T cells were reportedly derived from several hundred expanded clones that came from non-depleted graft cells.

The library targeted TCRbeta and was prepared with unique molecular identifiers. TCRdb analysed the PCR reads with MiXCR anew, one entry per CDR3 protein. The sample yields around 490,000 distinct CDR3 sequences, about an eighth seen once. The sample holds many counts of this clonotype. Its antigen is unidentified. The sequence derives from a female patient aged 2-15 years who had a stem cell transplant for aplastic anemia, so the T cells may come from the graft donor. This rearrangement joins TRBV6-5 to TRBJ1-6; D is unclear. The material sequenced was PBMCs, mostly from graft donor cells, taken 180 days after TCRalphabeta/CD19-depleted stem cell transplant. The CDR3 coding sequence is TGTGCCAGCAGTTACGGGCATTCCAATTCACCCCTCCACTTT. Residues: CASSYGHSNSPLHF.